This T cell receptor beta chain was profiled in a study of blood T cells in healthy people across ages. Drawn from each donor were 8.5 to 10 milliliters of peripheral blood. The V gene's germline CDR1 is SGHTA and CDR2 FQGNSA. V dropped 8 bases and J dropped 2 bases, with 18 bases sitting between them. This CDR3 spans 15 amino acids. Regarding the study as a whole: Donor CMV status was unknown, possibly confounding expanded clonotype changes. Fewer expanded clones and more diversity marked long-lived versus aged donors.

Concerning this clonotype itself: Its target is not known.

Next came a second PCR, run for about 7 to 12 cycles, which used a sample-barcoded 5' primer along with a J-beta primer mix. TCRdb itself ran the 5' RACE reads through MiXCR, one entry per CDR3 protein. The profile shows roughly 1.5 million distinct CDR3 sequences, under 55% of them singletons. Sequencing input: blood. The clonotype originates from a woman younger than 35 in good health. The rearrangement links TRBV7-2 to TRBJ2-5, with D hard to call. CDR3 region: CASARGPRLQETQYF. CDR3 coding DNA: TGTGCCAGCGCCCGAGGCCCGAGGCTTCAAGAGACCCAGTACTTC. Filled out from reference TRBV7-2 and TRBJ2-5, the complete variable domain reads GAGVSQSPSNKVTEKGKDVELRCDPISGHTALYWYRQSLGQGLEFLIYFQGNSAPDKSGLPSDRFSAERTGGSVSTLTIQRTQQEDSAVYLCASARGPRLQETQYFGPGTRLLVL.